This T cell receptor beta chain derives from a study of blood T cell repertoires in COVID-19 (dated by TCRdb to the early 2020s). About the full investigation: Collaborator samples came from the United States, Italy and Spain and covered acute and convalescent phases of COVID-19. The repertoires were released in a freely available public database intended as a resource for research on the immune response to SARS-CoV-2. The samples were drawn from two sources: the first 160 participants of the ongoing ImmuneRACE study, and approximately 1,300 subjects contributed by 6 global collaborators. Where available, HLA class I and class II types were obtained from metadata supplied by the sample provider rather than from assay-based typing. The prospective study material was composed of cDNA or gDNA derived from T cells, B-cell-depleted T cells, or PBMCs. Sample metadata almost always included a de-identified subject ID, COVID-19 status, age in years and sex. Deeply sampled blood TCRbeta repertoires from subjects exposed to, actively infected with, or recovered from COVID-19 were included in the dataset.

The germline V gene (reference sequence) provides CDR1 LNHDA and CDR2 SQIVND. Clipping removes 3 bases from V and 4 bases from J, with 6 as the unmatched junction base count. The CDR3 goes from the cysteine to the phenylalanine over 16 residues. The CDR3 DNA has 48 bases and is translated from base 1. TCRbeta CDR3 regions were amplified from genomic DNA by means of the immunoSEQ Assay, a bias-controlled multiplex PCR. On the authors' methods: The number of nucleated cells in each sample was estimated by amplification of reference gene primers within the assay. To quantify the absolute abundance of each unique TCRbeta CDR3 rearrangement, sequence reads were collapsed and filtered. For each sample, productive Simpson clonality was calculated as the square root of Simpson's diversity index over productive rearrangements. TCRdb took over this immuneACCESS table, retaining in-frame rearrangements with V and J assigned. Such tables are incomplete; in checked studies, under half of the missing clones stem from an unresolved V gene, and the remainder is unexplained. V and J calls and clone size are as listed in that table; D and trimming were resolved from the DNA. Counted in this sample were about 400,000 clones; roughly nine tenths of them appeared once. The biggest ten clones account for about 1.7% of the sample.

As for this clone: Its antigen specificity is not known. Per-base qualities were not stored, and no clone one base away is much larger.

In the prospective study, participants were roughly 18 to 100 years old, resided in fewer than 25 geographic areas of the United States, and were enrolled through a virtual design. Cohort assignment in the prospective study relied on participant-reported clinical history from a screening survey and a study questionnaire. For ImmuneRACE Cohort 3, a participant was defined as recovered based on two consecutive negative NP/OP PCR tests, clearance by a healthcare professional, or resolution of symptoms. Each participant in the prospective study had whole blood, serum and a nasopharyngeal or oropharyngeal swab collected by mobile phlebotomists. Additional blood draws and questionnaires over an approximately two-month period could optionally be provided by prospective study participants. Before DNA extraction, prospective study blood samples were shipped either frozen or at room temperature. Paper-wide results and their limitations: The quantity of clinical and demographic metadata differed by source and by participant and was supplied without curation.

Sequenced input: PBMCs or T cells enriched from blood (not recorded which). The chain employs TRBV19 and TRBJ1-3; 10 bases in between match TRBD1. The TCR was taken from a woman in her twenties or thirties who had recovered from COVID-19. The CDR3 is CASSMGQGFAGNTIYF. Read as DNA, the sequence is TGTGCCAGTAGTATGGGACAGGGGTTCGCAGGAAACACCATATATTTT.